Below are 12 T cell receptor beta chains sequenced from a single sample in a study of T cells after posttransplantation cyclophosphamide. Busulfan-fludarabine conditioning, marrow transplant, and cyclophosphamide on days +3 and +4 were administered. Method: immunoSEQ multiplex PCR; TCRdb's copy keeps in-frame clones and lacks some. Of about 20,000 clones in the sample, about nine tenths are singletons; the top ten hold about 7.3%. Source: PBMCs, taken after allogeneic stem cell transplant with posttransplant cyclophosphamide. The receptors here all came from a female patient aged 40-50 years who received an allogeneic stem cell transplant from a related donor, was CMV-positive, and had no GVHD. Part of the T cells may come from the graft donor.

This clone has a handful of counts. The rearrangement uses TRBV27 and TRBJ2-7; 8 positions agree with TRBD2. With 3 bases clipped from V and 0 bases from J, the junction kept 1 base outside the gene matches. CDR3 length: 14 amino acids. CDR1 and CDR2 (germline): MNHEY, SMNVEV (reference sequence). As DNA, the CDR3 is TGTGCCAGCAGTTTCAGCGGGAGCTCCTACGAGCAGTACTTC. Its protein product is CASSFSGSSYEQYF.

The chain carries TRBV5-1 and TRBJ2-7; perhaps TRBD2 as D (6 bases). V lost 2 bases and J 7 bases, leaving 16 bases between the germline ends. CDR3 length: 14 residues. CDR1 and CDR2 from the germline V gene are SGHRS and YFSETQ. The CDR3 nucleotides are TGCGCCAGCAGCTTCGGGGCTCCGGCGGGGGAGCAGTACTTC. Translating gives CASSFGAPAGEQYF.

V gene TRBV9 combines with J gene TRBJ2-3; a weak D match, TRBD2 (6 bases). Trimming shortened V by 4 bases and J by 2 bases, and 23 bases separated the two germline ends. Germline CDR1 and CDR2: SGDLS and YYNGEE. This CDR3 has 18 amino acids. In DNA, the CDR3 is TGTGCCAGCAGCTCCAGTGGTAGCGGAGGCTTCCACACAGATACGCAGTATTTT. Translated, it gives CASSSSGSGGFHTDTQYF.

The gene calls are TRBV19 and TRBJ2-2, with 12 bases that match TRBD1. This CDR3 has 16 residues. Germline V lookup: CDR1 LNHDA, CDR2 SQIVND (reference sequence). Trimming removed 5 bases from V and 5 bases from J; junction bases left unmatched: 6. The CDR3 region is CASSLGQGAQTGELFF. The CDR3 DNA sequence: TGTGCCAGTAGTCTGGGACAGGGGGCGCAGACCGGGGAGCTGTTTTTT.

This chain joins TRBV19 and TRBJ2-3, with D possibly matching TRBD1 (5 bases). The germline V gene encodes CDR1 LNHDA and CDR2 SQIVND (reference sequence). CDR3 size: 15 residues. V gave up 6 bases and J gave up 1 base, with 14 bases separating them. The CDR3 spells CASRIGQPGTDTQYF. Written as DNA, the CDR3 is TGTGCCAGTAGAATCGGACAACCTGGCACAGATACGCAGTATTTT.

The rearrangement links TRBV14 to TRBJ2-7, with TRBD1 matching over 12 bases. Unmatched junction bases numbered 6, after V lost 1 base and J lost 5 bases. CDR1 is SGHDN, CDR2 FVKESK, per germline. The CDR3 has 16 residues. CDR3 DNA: TGTGCCAGCAGCCAAGTCCCGGGACAGGGGGCCGACGAGCAGTACTTC. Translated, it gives CASSQVPGQGADEQYF.

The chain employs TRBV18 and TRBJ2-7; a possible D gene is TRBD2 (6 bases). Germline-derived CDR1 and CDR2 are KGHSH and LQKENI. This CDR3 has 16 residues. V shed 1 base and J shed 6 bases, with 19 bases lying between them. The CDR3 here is CASSPQSGGSRGEQYF. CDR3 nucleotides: TGTGCCAGCTCACCACAGTCGGGCGGGTCGCGGGGCGAGCAGTACTTC.

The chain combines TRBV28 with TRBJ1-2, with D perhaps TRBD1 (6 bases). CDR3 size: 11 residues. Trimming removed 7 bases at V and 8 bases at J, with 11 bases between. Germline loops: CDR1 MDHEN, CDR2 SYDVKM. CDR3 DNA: TGTGCCAGCACGGGGGGCTGGGGCTACACCTTC. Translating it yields CASTGGWGYTF.

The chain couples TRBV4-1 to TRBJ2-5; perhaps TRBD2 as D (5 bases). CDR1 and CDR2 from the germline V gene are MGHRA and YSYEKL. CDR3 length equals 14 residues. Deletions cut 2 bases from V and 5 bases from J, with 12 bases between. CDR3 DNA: TGCGCCAGCAGCCAACGGGGTGACTCGGAGACCCAGTACTTC. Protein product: CASSQRGDSETQYF.

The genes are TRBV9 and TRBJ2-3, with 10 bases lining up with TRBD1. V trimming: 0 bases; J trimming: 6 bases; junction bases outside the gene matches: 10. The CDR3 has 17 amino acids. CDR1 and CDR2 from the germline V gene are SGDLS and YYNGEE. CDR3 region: CASSVGFGTGDWDTQYF. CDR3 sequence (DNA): TGTGCCAGCAGCGTAGGTTTCGGGACAGGGGATTGGGATACGCAGTATTTT.

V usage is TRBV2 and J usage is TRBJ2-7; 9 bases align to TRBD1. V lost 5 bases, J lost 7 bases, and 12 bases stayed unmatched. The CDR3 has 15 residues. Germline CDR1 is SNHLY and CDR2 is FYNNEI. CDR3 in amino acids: CASSPTGGGLREQYF. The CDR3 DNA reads TGTGCCAGCAGTCCCACAGGGGGCGGCCTGAGAGAGCAGTACTTC.

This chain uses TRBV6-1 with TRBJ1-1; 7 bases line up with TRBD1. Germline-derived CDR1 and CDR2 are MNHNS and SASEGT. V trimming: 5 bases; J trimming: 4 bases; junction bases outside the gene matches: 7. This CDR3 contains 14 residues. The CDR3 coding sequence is TGTGCCAGCAGTAGACAGGGATCGAGCACTGAAGCTTTCTTT. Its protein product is CASSRQGSSTEAFF.